These T cell receptor beta chains were read from a single sample in a study of siplizumab effects on memory and regulatory T cells. Clones were read by immunoSEQ multiplex PCR, and TCRdb kept only the in-frame ones, dropping some. Seen here are roughly 26,000 clones, 80% to 90% observed once, and the top ten hold around 25%. Sequencing used memory CD4+ T cells sorted from blood. These receptors were taken from a human donor in good health. CDR3s include the opening cysteine and the closing phenylalanine or tryptophan. A D gene is named only where the DNA matches it firmly. The listing skips clone size in some rows; elsewhere it reads once, few, many or a size class.

clone_size j_call cdr3_length d_call v_call cdr3_nt cdr3_aa
NA TRBJ1-1 13 NA TRBV5-1 TGCGCCAGCAGCCTCGGGGAAAGGGCTGAAGCTTTCTTT CASSLGERAEAFF
NA TRBJ2-5 11 TRBD1 TRBV28 TGTGCCAGTATCGAGGGGGCGACCCAGTACTTC CASIEGATQYF
NA TRBJ1-1 16 TRBD1 TRBV10-1 TGCGCCAGCAGTGCGGGGCCGGGACAGGGTTACACTGAAGCTTTCTTT CASSAGPGQGYTEAFF
once TRBJ1-5 16 NA TRBV6-1 TGTGCCAGCAGTGCTGCCCAGTTGACGTACAATCAGCCCCAGCATTTT CASSAAQLTYNQPQHF
NA TRBJ2-5 13 TRBD1 TRBV7-2 TGTGCCAGCAGCCGCCCGGGACAGGGGTGGCAGTACTTC CASSRPGQGWQYF
NA TRBJ1-6 16 NA TRBV7-8 TGTGCCAGCAGCCGACCGAGGGTCCCCTATAATTCACCCCTCCACTTT CASSRPRVPYNSPLHF
NA TRBJ2-5 16 TRBD2 TRBV11-3 TGTGCCAGCAGCTTAATTGCGGGAGCGGGTAGGGAGACCCAGTACTTC CASSLIAGAGRETQYF
NA TRBJ2-3 17 TRBD2 TRBV10-3 TGTGCCATCAGTGTCCCCCCCCAGACTAGCGCCACAGATACGCAGTATTTT CAISVPPQTSATDTQYF
few TRBJ1-1 13 NA TRBV7-9 TGTGCCAGCAGCCGGAAGAGTGGTACTGAAGCTTTCTTT CASSRKSGTEAFF
NA TRBJ2-6 19 TRBD2 TRBV9 TGTGCCAGCTCGATGTGGGGGACTAGCGGGAGCTCTGGGGCCAACGTCCTGACTTTC CASSMWGTSGSSGANVLTF
NA TRBJ2-1 14 NA TRBV29-1 TGCAGCGTTGGCCTTCGGGGTGGGTATTGGGAGCAGTTCTTC CSVGLRGGYWEQFF
NA TRBJ2-5 16 NA TRBV7-8 TGTGCCAGCAGCTTAGGTGCGGGGGCGACTCGGGAGACCCAGTACTTC CASSLGAGATRETQYF
few TRBJ2-7 14 NA TRBV7-3 TGTGCCAGCAGCTTAACAGGTTTAGGTCACGAGCAGTACTTC CASSLTGLGHEQYF
NA TRBJ2-1 12 TRBD2 TRBV29-1 TGCAGCGCCGGCGGGAGCGCCCATGAGCAGTTCTTC CSAGGSAHEQFF
NA TRBJ2-5 12 NA TRBV28 TGTGCCAGCAAGGGGGTGCACGAGACCCAGTACTTC CASKGVHETQYF
NA TRBJ2-1 18 NA TRBV4-1 TGCGCCAGCAGCCCCGCGACAGGAGGGATAGGCGGGTACAATGAGCAGTTCTTC CASSPATGGIGGYNEQFF